The 15 T cell receptor beta chains below come from one sample, sequenced in a study of T cells in Graves' hyperthyroidism and ophthalmopathy. The investigators amplified TCR beta CDR3 regions from RNA transcripts. Primed by the HTBI set, a first-round RT-PCR was run on the TCR CDR3. Using its own MiXCR run on the multiplex PCR reads, TCRdb lists one record per CDR3 protein. This table holds 400,000 to 600,000 distinct CDR3 sequences, more than 15% found once. The sample comprised blood. The receptor source for this set is a woman aged 30 to 39 with Graves' ophthalmopathy.

On this clonotype itself: One junction end does not reproduce the germline sequence, and a read error may be involved. The chain combines TRBV24-1 with TRBJ1-2, with D possibly TRBD1 on 5 matching bases. In germline, CDR1 is KGHDR, CDR2 SFDVKD. The CDR3 is made up of 12 amino acids. The CDR3 sequence is CATSDSSYGYTF. As DNA, the CDR3 is TGTGCCACTAGTGACAGCTCCTATGGCTACACCTTC.

At least ten counts were recorded for this clonotype. The V and J genes are TRBV7-9 and TRBJ2-3; 11 positions agree with TRBD2. This CDR3 contains 15 residues. Germline V lookup: CDR1 SEHNR, CDR2 FQNEAQ (reference sequence). After removal of 6 bases from V and 1 base from J, the junction contained 3 bases not matched to a gene. This chain's CDR3 is CASRELAGGTDTQYF. The CDR3 region has the DNA TGTGCCAGCAGGGAACTAGCGGGAGGCACAGATACGCAGTATTTT.

In this sample, this clonotype turned up a few times. J is TRBJ2-2 and V is TRBV5-5, with D possibly being TRBD2 (5 bases). The CDR3 loop spans 15 amino acids. CDR1 is SGHKS, CDR2 YYEKEE, per germline (reference sequence). V gave up 0 bases and J gave up 3 bases, with 9 bases separating them. CDR3 DNA: TGTGCCAGCAGCTTGGATTCGGGGTACACCGGGGAGCTGTTTTTT. This sequence encodes CASSLDSGYTGELFF.

The rearrangement links TRBV19 to TRBJ2-3; the D is unclear. Germline V gene lookup returns CDR1 LNHDA and CDR2 SQIVND (reference sequence). CDR3 length: 15 amino acids. With 6 bases removed from V and 6 bases from J, the gap between germline ends came to 19 bases. The CDR3 spells CASSLGRRAVDTQYF. CDR3 DNA: TGTGCCAGTAGCCTCGGAAGGCGCGCGGTGGATACGCAGTATTTT.

This clonotype was recorded many times. The V and J genes are TRBV18 and TRBJ1-1; TRBD1 matches 8 bases. Germline V CDR1 and CDR2: KGHSH, LQKENI. Trimming took 6 bases from V and 4 from J; bases not matched to a gene: 10. The CDR3 consists of 15 residues. DNA of the CDR3: TGTGCCAGCTCGTCCGGGACAGGAATGGTCACTGAAGCTTTCTTT. This translates into CASSSGTGMVTEAFF.

This clonotype was seen only a few times. The CDR3 DNA is TGTGCCAGCAGCCAGTTAATTTCACCCCTCCACTTT. Translated: CASSQLISPLHF. The chain has TRBV5-6 and TRBJ1-6; no reliable D call. Trimming removed 4 bases at V and 9 bases at J, with 8 bases between. The CDR3 is made up of 12 amino acids. Germline lookup yields CDR1 SGHDT and CDR2 YYEEEE.

This clonotype has more than one count but fewer than ten. V and J are TRBV14 and TRBJ2-5; D is possibly TRBD1 or TRBD2 (5 bases each). Trimming stripped 1 base from V and 0 bases from J, with 15 bases between. There are 17 residues in the CDR3. Germline loops: CDR1 SGHDN, CDR2 FVKESK. The CDR3: CASSQGMGDPYQETQYF. Written as DNA, the CDR3 is TGTGCCAGCAGCCAAGGAATGGGGGACCCGTACCAAGAGACCCAGTACTTC.

CDR3 DNA: TGTGCCAGCGGACCGGGCCCCCCGTACGTCGAGCAGTACTTC. Amino acids: CASGPGPPYVEQYF. The chain links TRBV6-1 to TRBJ2-7; D remains unclear. The V and J ends lost 8 bases and 6 bases respectively, with 20 bases between them. CDR1 and CDR2 from the germline V gene are MNHNS and SASEGT. The CDR3 sequence is 14 residues long.

The V call is TRBV4-1, the J call TRBJ1-6; unclear D gene. In germline, CDR1 is MGHRA, CDR2 YSYEKL. Trimming removed 1 base at V and 4 bases at J, with 8 bases between. This CDR3 comprises 15 residues. Here the CDR3 DNA reads TGCGCCAGCAGCCAAGGCCCCGGGTATAATTCACCCCTCCACTTT. Its protein product is CASSQGPGYNSPLHF.

This clonotype was seen repeatedly, ten times or more. The chain uses TRBV6-1 and TRBJ1-1, with a weak D call TRBD1 (6 bases). V shed 7 bases and J shed 7 bases, with 13 bases lying between them. The CDR3 sequence is 12 residues long. Germline CDR1 and CDR2: MNHNS and SASEGT. The CDR3 sequence is CASTIGQSEAFF. The CDR3 coding sequence is TGTGCCAGCACCATTGGACAGAGTGAAGCTTTCTTT.

This clonotype was seen at least ten times. The rearrangement links TRBV30 to TRBJ1-5; no clear D gene. The V end was cut by 0 bases, the J end by 9 bases, with 6 bases between. The germline V gene has CDR1 GTSNPN and CDR2 SVGIG (reference sequence). CDR3 length: 11 residues. The CDR3 bases are TGTGCCTGGAGTGTCGCCGGGCCCCAGCATTTT. This gives the protein CAWSVAGPQHF.

In this sample, this clonotype turned up a few times. V usage is TRBV20-1 and J usage is TRBJ2-7, with D possibly TRBD2 on 5 matching bases. CDR1 is DFQATT and CDR2 is SNEGSKA in the germline V gene (reference sequence). CDR3 size: 14 residues. Between the trimmed V and J ends, which lost 5 bases and 3 bases, there was a span of 17 bases. CDR3 nucleotide sequence: TGCAGTGCTTCCCGGACTCGGCTTGGCTACGAGCAGTACTTC. Translating gives CSASRTRLGYEQYF.

There are many counts of this clonotype. The rearrangement links TRBV2 to TRBJ2-7; 13 nucleotides line up with TRBD2. The length of the CDR3 is 15 residues. Germline V CDR1 and CDR2: SNHLY, FYNNEI. Trimming at V came to 3 bases and at J to 7 bases, leaving 6 bases not matched to a gene. CDR3 bases: TGTGCCAGCAGTGATTCGGGACTAGCGGGACGAGAGCAGTACTTC. Its protein is CASSDSGLAGREQYF.

This clonotype showed up many times. V usage is TRBV11-2 and J usage is TRBJ2-1; a weak D match, TRBD1 (6 bases). There are 14 residues in the CDR3. Germline V gives CDR1 SGHAT, CDR2 FQNNGV. The V gene lost 4 bases and the J gene lost 7 bases, with 14 bases spanning the gap. The CDR3 region is CASSYIRQVNEQFF. In DNA, the CDR3 is TGTGCCAGCAGCTATATCCGACAGGTAAATGAGCAGTTCTTC.

The chain has TRBV19 and TRBJ2-1; possibly TRBD2 for D (6 bases). Germline CDR1 LNHDA, CDR2 SQIVND (reference sequence). The CDR3 has 16 residues. Trimming removed 4 bases from V and 4 bases from J, with 17 bases in between. The chain's CDR3 is CASSSGASPHYNEQFF. The CDR3 nucleotides are TGTGCCAGTAGTAGCGGGGCCTCCCCCCATTACAATGAGCAGTTCTTC.